This T cell receptor (beta chain) came from a study of blood T cell repertoires in COVID-19 (dated by TCRdb to the early 2020s). Turning to the overall study: Samples from collaborators originated in the United States, Italy and Spain and spanned both the acute and convalescent phases of COVID-19. The sample metadata nearly always contained a de-identified subject ID, COVID-19 status, age in years and sex. Subjects who had been exposed to COVID-19, were actively infected with it, or had recovered from it provided the deeply sampled blood TCRbeta repertoires that made up the dataset. The prospective study material was composed of cDNA or gDNA derived from T cells, B-cell-depleted T cells, or PBMCs. HLA class I and class II types, where available, came from metadata supplied by the sample provider rather than from assay-based typing. The repertoires were released in a freely available public database meant as a resource for research on the immune response to SARS-CoV-2. Samples were obtained from the ongoing ImmuneRACE study (first 160 participants) and from 1,000 to 1,500 subjects provided by 6 global collaborators. The paper's findings and limits, for the study overall: The amount of clinical and demographic metadata varied by source and participant and was provided uncurated.

Its CDR3 holds 15 amino acids, cysteine through phenylalanine. Only the CDR3 part of the read is kept: 45 bases, read in frame from the first base. V is shortened by 3 bases, J by 4 bases, and the region joining them spans 10 bases. The germline V gene provides CDR1 SGHAT and CDR2 FQNNGV. Samples from volunteer blood donors who had recovered from COVID-19 were contributed by a second Seattle source. Collaborating institutions collected whole blood in K2EDTA tubes following their own protocols. For TCRbeta analysis, collaborator samples were shipped as frozen whole blood, as isolated PBMCs, or as DNA extracted from either sample type. A word on this clone: The target of this receptor is not known. Base qualities are not recorded, but no much larger clone differs from it by a single base.

The immunoSEQ Assay, a bias-controlled multiplex PCR, was used to amplify TCRbeta CDR3 regions from genomic DNA. From the authors' description of their analysis: The number of nucleated cells in each sample was estimated by amplification of reference gene primers within the assay. Sequence reads were collapsed and filtered to measure the absolute abundance of every unique TCRbeta CDR3 rearrangement. For each sample, productive Simpson clonality was calculated as the square root of Simpson's diversity index across productive rearrangements. The clones in this table, taken by TCRdb from immuneACCESS, are in-frame only. Not every clone is retained; where verified, under half of the shortfall comes from an unresolved V gene, and the cause of the rest is unknown. That table gives V, J and clone size, and the DNA gave D and trimming. The table for this sample lists some 230,000 clones; 86% of them were counted only once. Together, the top ten hold about 2.2% of the sample.

Input material: peripheral blood. The receptor's source is a man aged 30-40 years who had recovered from COVID-19. The sequence links TRBV11-2 to TRBJ1-6; 5 matching bases give a weak D call of TRBD1. The DNA is TGTGCCAGCAGCTTCGCGGGACTGTATAATTCACCCCTCCACTTT. This gives the protein CASSFAGLYNSPLHF.